The present TCR beta chain was sequenced within a study of coeliac disease. Study-level findings and limits: The authors considered this approach unsuitable for unbiased detection of gliadin-specific T cells. Largely private TRB repertoires meant most sequences were sample-unique.

Details on this clone: The target antigen is unknown.

Assay used: immunoSEQ multiplex PCR; TCRdb lists only in-frame clones, some missing. In the table there are around 4,800 clones, under 85% of which are singletons. Sequenced input: lamina propria lymphocytes from the gut. This receptor was taken from a woman younger than 30 with active celiac disease.

The CDR3 DNA sequence: TGTGCCAGCAGCTGGGGAGGGCTAACTGAAGCTTTCTTT. Translated, it gives CASSWGGLTEAFF. The chain joins TRBV7-9 to TRBJ1-1; D remains unclear. The CDR3 extends over 13 amino acids. Germline V CDR1 and CDR2: SEHNR, FQNEAQ (reference sequence). Between the trimmed V and J ends, which lost 4 bases and 5 bases, there was a span of 11 bases.